The sequence of this T cell receptor (beta chain) was determined in a study of control samples from healthy donors and cancer patients. This CDR3 comprises 16 residues. Trimming cost V 5 bases and J 8 bases; bases outside gene matches: 9. Germline loops: CDR1 SGHTA, CDR2 FQGNSA. TCRdb's table, derived via immunoSEQ multiplex PCR, lists solely in-frame clones and lacks some. The sample holds 90,000 or so clones; roughly nine tenths are singletons and the top ten take 6.5% to 8%. The sequence was obtained from a woman in her sixties in good health. Sequenced input: blood. The genes are TRBV7-2 and TRBJ2-1; 13 nucleotides agree with TRBD2. CDR3 sequence (DNA): TGTGCCAGCAGCGCCCGTTGGACTAGCGGGAGCGATGAGCAGTTCTTC. It codes for CASSARWTSGSDEQFF.